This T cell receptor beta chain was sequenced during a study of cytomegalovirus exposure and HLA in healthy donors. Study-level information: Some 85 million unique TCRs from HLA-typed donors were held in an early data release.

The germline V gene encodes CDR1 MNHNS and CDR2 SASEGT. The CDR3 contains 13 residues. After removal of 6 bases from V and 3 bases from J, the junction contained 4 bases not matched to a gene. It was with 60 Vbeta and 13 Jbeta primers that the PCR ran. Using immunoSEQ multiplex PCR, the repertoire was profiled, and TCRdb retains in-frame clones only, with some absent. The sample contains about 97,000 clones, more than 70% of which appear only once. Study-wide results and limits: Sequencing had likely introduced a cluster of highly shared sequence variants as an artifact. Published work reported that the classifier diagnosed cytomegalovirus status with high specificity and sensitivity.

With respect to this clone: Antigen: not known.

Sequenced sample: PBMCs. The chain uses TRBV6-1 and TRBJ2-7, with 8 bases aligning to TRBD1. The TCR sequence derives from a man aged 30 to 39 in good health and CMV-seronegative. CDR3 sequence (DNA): TGTGCCAGCAGCGTAGACAGGGGCTACGAGCAGTACTTC. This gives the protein CASSVDRGYEQYF.